The source of this T cell receptor beta chain is a study of blood T cell repertoires in COVID-19. Germline CDR1 SGHRS, CDR2 YFSETQ. V lost 2 bases, J lost 1 base, and 9 bases lay in between. This CDR3 is built from 15 residues. As handled by the study authors: Using reference gene primer amplification, nucleated cell counts were estimated. Only in-frame clones appear in the TCRdb table, and some are missing; sequencing was by immunoSEQ multiplex PCR. The D gene and trimming were derived from the DNA, and the V and J assignments and clone size from that table. This table holds over 150,000 clones, roughly nine tenths found once.

The sequenced sample was peripheral blood. This receptor was taken from a man between 45 and 60 years old with acute or convalescent COVID-19. The chain joins TRBV5-1 to TRBJ2-2; D might be TRBD2 (5 bases). The CDR3, as DNA: TGCGCCAGCAGCTTCGGGAATAGGAACACCGGGGAGCTGTTTTTT. The encoded protein is CASSFGNRNTGELFF.